Only a few counts were recorded for the clone carrying this TCR beta chain. What was sequenced were expressed TCRB transcripts, since all of the isolated RNA had been reverse transcribed. Using immunoSEQ multiplex PCR, the repertoire was profiled, and TCRdb retains in-frame clones only, with some absent. The sample yields under 950,000 clones, roughly a sixth seen once. The data were obtained in a study of beta chain features in type 1 diabetes. CDR1 and CDR2 (germline): SGHTA, FQGNSA. The CDR3 is made up of 12 amino acids. The ends were cut back, 3 bases at V and 7 bases at J, with 9 bases in the middle.

The sequence derives from a young woman in good health. The rearrangement links TRBV7-2 to TRBJ1-2, with TRBD1 as a possible D gene (5 bases). The sample taken for sequencing was naive CD4+ T cells from blood. CDR3: CASSFQGSGYTF. In DNA, the CDR3 is TGTGCCAGCAGCTTTCAGGGATCTGGCTACACCTTC. Combining the CDR3 with reference TRBV7-2 and TRBJ1-2 gives the whole variable domain GAGVSQSPSNKVTEKGKDVELRCDPISGHTALYWYRQSLGQGLEFLIYFQGNSAPDKSGLPSDRFSAERTGGSVSTLTIQRTQQEDSAVYLCASSFQGSGYTFGSGTRLTVV.